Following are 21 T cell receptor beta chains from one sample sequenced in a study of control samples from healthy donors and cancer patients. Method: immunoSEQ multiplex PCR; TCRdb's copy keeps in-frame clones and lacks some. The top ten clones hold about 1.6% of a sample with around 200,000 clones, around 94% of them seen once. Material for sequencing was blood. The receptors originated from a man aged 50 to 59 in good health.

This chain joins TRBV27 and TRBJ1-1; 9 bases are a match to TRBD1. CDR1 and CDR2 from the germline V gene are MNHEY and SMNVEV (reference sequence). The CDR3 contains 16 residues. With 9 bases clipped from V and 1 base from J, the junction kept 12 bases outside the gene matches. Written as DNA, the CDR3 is TGTGCCAGTACCCCCGGGACAGGGTTTTGGAACACTGAAGCTTTCTTT. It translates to CASTPGTGFWNTEAFF.

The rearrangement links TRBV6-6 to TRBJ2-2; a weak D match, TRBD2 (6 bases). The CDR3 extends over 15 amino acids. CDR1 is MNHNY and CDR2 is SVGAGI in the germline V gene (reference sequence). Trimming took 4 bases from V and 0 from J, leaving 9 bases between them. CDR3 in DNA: TGTGCCAGCAGTTGGGGAGGCGCGAACACCGGGGAGCTGTTTTTT. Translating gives CASSWGGANTGELFF.

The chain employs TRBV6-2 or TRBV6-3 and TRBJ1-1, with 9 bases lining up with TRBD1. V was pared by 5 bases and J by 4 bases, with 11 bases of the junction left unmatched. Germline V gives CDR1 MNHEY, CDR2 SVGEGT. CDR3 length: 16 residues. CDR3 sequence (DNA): TGTGCCAGCAGTCCACTCGGGACAGGGTTTAGCACTGAAGCTTTCTTT. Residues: CASSPLGTGFSTEAFF.

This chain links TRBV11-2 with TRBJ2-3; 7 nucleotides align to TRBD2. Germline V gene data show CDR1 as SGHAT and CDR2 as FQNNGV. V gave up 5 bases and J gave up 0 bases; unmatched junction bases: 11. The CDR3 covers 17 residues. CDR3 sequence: CASSPNLAGLSTDTQYF. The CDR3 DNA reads TGTGCCAGCAGCCCGAACTTAGCGGGCTTAAGCACAGATACGCAGTATTTT.

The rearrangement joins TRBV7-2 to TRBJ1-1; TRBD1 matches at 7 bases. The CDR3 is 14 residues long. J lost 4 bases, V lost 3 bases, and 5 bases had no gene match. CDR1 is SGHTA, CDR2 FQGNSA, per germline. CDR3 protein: CASSFQTGVTEAFF. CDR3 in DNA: TGTGCCAGCAGCTTTCAAACAGGGGTCACTGAAGCTTTCTTT. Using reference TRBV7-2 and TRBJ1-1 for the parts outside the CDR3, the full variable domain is GAGVSQSPSNKVTEKGKDVELRCDPISGHTALYWYRQSLGQGLEFLIYFQGNSAPDKSGLPSDRFSAERTGGSVSTLTIQRTQQEDSAVYLCASSFQTGVTEAFFGQGTRLTVV.

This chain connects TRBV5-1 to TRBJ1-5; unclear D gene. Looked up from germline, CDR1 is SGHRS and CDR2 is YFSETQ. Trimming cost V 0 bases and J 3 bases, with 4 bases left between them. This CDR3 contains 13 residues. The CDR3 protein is CASSLAPNQPQHF. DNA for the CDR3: TGCGCCAGCAGCTTGGCCCCCAATCAGCCCCAGCATTTT.

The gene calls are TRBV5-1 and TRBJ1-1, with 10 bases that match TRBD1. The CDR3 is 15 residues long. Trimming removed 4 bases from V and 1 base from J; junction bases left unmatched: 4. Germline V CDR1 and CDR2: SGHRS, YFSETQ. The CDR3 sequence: CASSGTGVSNTEAFF. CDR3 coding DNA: TGCGCCAGCAGCGGGACAGGGGTCTCGAACACTGAAGCTTTCTTT. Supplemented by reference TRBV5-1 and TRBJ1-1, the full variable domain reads KAGVTQTPRYLIKTRGQQVTLSCSPISGHRSVSWYQQTPGQGLQFLFEYFSETQRNKGNFPGRFSGRQFSNSRSEMNVSTLELGDSALYLCASSGTGVSNTEAFFGQGTRLTVV.

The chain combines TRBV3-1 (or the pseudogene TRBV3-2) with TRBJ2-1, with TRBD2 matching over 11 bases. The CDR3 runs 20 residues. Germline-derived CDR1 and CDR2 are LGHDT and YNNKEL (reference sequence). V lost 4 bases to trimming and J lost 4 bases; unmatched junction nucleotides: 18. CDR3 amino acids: CASSLARSGGAESRYNEQFF. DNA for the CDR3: TGTGCCAGCAGCCTAGCCCGTAGCGGGGGGGCCGAGTCTCGATACAATGAGCAGTTCTTC.

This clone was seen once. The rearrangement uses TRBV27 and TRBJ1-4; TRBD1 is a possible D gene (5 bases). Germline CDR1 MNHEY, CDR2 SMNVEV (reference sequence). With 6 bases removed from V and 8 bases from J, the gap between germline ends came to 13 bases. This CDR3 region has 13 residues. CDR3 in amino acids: CASRRDLKEKLFF. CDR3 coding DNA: TGTGCCAGCAGGAGGGACCTTAAAGAAAAACTGTTTTTT.

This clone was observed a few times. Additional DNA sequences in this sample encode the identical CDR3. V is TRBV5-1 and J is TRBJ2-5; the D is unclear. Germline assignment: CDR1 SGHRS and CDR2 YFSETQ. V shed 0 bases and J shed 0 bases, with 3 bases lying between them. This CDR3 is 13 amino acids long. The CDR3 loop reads CASSLDYQETQYF. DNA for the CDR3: TGCGCCAGCAGCTTGGATTACCAAGAGACCCAGTACTTC.

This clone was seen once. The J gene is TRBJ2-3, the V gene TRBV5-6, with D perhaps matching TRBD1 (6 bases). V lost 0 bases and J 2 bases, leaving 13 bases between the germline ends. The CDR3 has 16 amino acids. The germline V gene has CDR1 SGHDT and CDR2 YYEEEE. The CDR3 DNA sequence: TGTGCCAGCAGCTTGGGTGACAGGAGACTCACAGATACGCAGTATTTT. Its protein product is CASSLGDRRLTDTQYF.

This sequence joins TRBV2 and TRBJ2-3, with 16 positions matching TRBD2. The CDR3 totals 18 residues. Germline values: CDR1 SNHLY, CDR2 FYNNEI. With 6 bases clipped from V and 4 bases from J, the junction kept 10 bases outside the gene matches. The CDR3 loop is CASRHTGTSGGDADTQYF. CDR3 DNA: TGTGCCAGCAGACACACCGGGACTAGCGGGGGGGACGCAGATACGCAGTATTTT.

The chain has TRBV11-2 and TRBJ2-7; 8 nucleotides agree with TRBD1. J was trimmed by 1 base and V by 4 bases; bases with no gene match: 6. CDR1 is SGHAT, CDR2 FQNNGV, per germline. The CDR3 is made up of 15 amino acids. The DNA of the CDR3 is TGTGCCAGCAGCTGGAGGCGGGACAGGTCCTACGAGCAGTACGTC. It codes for CASSWRRDRSYEQYV.

This chain's CDR3 is CASSLGGIYGYTF. In DNA, the CDR3 is TGTGCCAGCAGCTTGGGGGGGATTTATGGCTACACCTTC. The chain carries TRBV5-5 and TRBJ1-2; D might be TRBD1 (5 bases). The germline CDR1 and CDR2 sequences are SGHKS and YYEKEE (reference sequence). The ends were cut back, 0 bases at V and 5 bases at J, with 8 bases in the middle. The CDR3 consists of 13 residues.

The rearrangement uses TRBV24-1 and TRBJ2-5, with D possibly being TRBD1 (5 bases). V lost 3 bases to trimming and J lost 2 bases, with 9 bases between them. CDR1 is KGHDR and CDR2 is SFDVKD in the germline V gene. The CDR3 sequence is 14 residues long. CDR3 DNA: TGTGCCACCAGTGATCGACGACAGCAAGAGACCCAGTACTTC. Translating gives CATSDRRQQETQYF.

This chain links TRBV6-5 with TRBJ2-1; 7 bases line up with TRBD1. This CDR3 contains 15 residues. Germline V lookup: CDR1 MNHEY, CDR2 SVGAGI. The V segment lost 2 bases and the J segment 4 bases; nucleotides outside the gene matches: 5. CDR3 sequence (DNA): TGTGCCAGCAGTTACCCTGGGACAGCTTACAATGAGCAGTTCTTC. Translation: CASSYPGTAYNEQFF.

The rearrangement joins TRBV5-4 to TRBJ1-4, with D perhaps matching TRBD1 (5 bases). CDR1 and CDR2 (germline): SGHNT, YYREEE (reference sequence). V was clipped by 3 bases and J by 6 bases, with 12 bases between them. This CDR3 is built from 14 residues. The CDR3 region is CASSSQGRDEKLFF. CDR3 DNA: TGTGCCAGCAGCTCCCAGGGACGAGATGAAAAACTGTTTTTT.

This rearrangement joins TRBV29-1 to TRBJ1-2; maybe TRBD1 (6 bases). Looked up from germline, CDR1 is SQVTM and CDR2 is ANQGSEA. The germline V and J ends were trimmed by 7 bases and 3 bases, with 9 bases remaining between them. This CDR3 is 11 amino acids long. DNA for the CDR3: TGCAGCGCACAGGGATACTATGGCTACACCTTC. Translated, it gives CSAQGYYGYTF.

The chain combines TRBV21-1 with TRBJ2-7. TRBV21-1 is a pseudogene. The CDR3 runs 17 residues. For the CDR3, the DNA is TGTGCCAGCAGCAAAGATCCGGGGGCAACGATCTTCTACGAGCAGTACGTC. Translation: CASSKDPGATIFYEQYV.

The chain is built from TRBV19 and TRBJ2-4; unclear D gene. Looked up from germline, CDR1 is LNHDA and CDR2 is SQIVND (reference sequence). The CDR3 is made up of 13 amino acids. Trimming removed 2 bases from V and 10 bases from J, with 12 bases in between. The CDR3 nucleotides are TGTGCCAGTAGTATATCCCCAGCTAATATTCAGTACTTC. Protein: CASSISPANIQYF.

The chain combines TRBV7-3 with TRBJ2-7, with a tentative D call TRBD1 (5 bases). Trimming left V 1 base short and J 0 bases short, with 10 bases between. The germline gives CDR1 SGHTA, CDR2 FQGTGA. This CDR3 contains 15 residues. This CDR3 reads CASSLRGGHSYEQYF. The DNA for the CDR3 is TGTGCCAGCAGCTTAAGGGGCGGTCACTCCTACGAGCAGTACTTC.